This TCR beta chain was observed in a study of Graves' ophthalmopathy and Graves' hyperthyroidism. Study-level points and caveats: Among thyroid clonotypes expanded above 0.001 frequency, most also appeared in blood.

This clonotype was seen repeatedly, ten times or more. Its antigen is unknown. Patients in the hyperthyroidism group, adults aged 18 to 65, were newly diagnosed, under 2 months' duration. TCR beta CDR3 regions were amplified from RNA transcripts. The workflow started with a first-round RT-PCR run with HTBI primers and then moved on to a second-round multiplex PCR. From the multiplex PCR reads, TCRdb called clonotypes with MiXCR, one entry per CDR3 protein. Of about 380,000 distinct CDR3 sequences detected, approximately 15% appear once; the ten largest clones hold around 7%. This clonotype was obtained from a woman between 18 and 29 years old with stable Graves' hyperthyroidism. The specimen was peripheral blood.

The CDR3 nucleotides read TGTGCCAGCAACGAAGGACAGGCCCTCTTGAGAGATCAGCCCCAGCATTTT. Translated, it gives CASNEGQALLRDQPQHF. V and J are TRBV4-2 and TRBJ1-5; 7 bases line up with TRBD1. CDR1 is LGHNA and CDR2 is YNFKEQ in the germline V gene. This CDR3 spans 17 amino acids. J gave up 5 bases and V 7 bases, and 17 bases lay outside the gene matches.